This entry features one T cell receptor (beta chain) sequence. Which antigen it targets is not known. Per-nucleotide qualities are absent, and no much larger clonotype sits a single base away. Deletion took 1 base off V and 1 base off J, with a span of 5 bases between the germline ends. Reading the germline V gene (reference sequence) gives CDR1 SGHNT and CDR2 YYREEE. From the cysteine up to the phenylalanine, the CDR3 has a length of 13 residues. Left in the record is the CDR3 DNA by itself, 39 bases read in frame from the first base. These data are taken from a study of blood T cell repertoires in COVID-19 (TCRdb year 2020). Looking at the study overall: Samples from collaborators originated in the United States, Italy and Spain and spanned both the acute and convalescent phases of COVID-19. The sample metadata nearly always contained a de-identified subject ID, COVID-19 status, age in years and sex. The repertoires were released in a freely available public database intended as a resource for research on the immune response to SARS-CoV-2. The prospective study material was composed of cDNA or gDNA derived from T cells, B-cell-depleted T cells, or PBMCs. The dataset comprised deeply sampled blood TCRbeta repertoires from subjects exposed to, actively infected with, or recovered from COVID-19. HLA class I and class II types, where available, came from metadata supplied by the sample provider rather than from assay-based typing. Samples came from the ongoing ImmuneRACE study (first 160 participants) plus 1,254 subjects from 6 global collaborators.

Whole blood was collected in K2EDTA tubes by collaborating institutions according to the institutions' own protocols. For TCRbeta analysis, collaborator samples were shipped as frozen whole blood, as isolated PBMCs, or as DNA extracted from either sample type. TCRbeta CDR3 regions were amplified from genomic DNA using the immunoSEQ Assay, a bias-controlled multiplex PCR. The published analysis was carried out like this. Within the assay, amplification of reference gene primers was used to estimate how many nucleated cells each sample contained. To quantify the absolute abundance of each unique TCRbeta CDR3 rearrangement, sequence reads were collapsed and filtered. For each sample, productive Simpson clonality was calculated as the square root of Simpson's diversity index over productive rearrangements. In its TCRdb copy, this immuneACCESS table keeps in-frame sequences only and misses some clones. Where compared with another copy, unresolved V genes explain less than half of these, and the others have no known cause. V and J calls plus clone size are reproduced from that table; the DNA served to infer D and trimming. This sample holds about 110,000 clones; roughly 88% were observed only once. The ten biggest clones cover under 7% of the sample.

Overall study results and their limits: How much clinical and demographic metadata was included differed by source and by participant, and the metadata was provided uncurated.

The source is a man aged 45-65 years with active or convalescent COVID-19. Sequenced sample: peripheral blood. The chain was built from TRBV5-4 and TRBJ1-1; no confident D gene assignment can be made. The encoded CDR3 is CASSLSWNTEAFF. At the DNA level, the sequence is TGTGCCAGCAGCTTGAGCTGGAACACTGAAGCTTTCTTT.